What follows describes a single T cell receptor beta chain. Its antigen is undetermined. Generated by immunoSEQ multiplex PCR, the TCRdb table keeps only in-frame clones and is missing some. The profile shows about 140,000 clones, over 85% of them singletons. This specimen belongs to a study of T cell responses to AZD1222 COVID-19 vaccine. Study observations and caveats: Clonal diversity may have been underestimated in mostly white British donors. Repertoire sampling happened only post peak T cell response.

This TCR came from an adult in good health. The source was peripheral blood, collected on day 0 of AZD1222 vaccination.

As DNA, the CDR3 is TGTGCCAGCAGTGGGGGGGTGAGCTCCTACGAGCAGTACTTC. Translated: CASSGGVSSYEQYF. This chain joins TRBV6-6 and TRBJ2-7, with 7 bases lining up with TRBD2. Germline CDR1 and CDR2: MNHNY and SVGAGI (reference sequence). This CDR3 spans 14 amino acids. The V and J ends lost 5 bases and 0 bases, in that order; junction bases with no gene match: 4.